These T cell receptor beta chains were read from a single sample in a study of CD8 T cells in ankylosing spondylitis. TCRdb independently ran MiXCR on the 5' RACE reads; one entry per CDR3 protein. The profile covers 250,000 to 350,000 distinct CDR3 sequences, with around 20% appearing a single time and about 8.2% taken by the ten largest. Source material: blood, either unsorted or a sorted T cell fraction (not recorded which). The receptors originated from a male donor with ankylosing spondylitis or in good health (not recorded which). Both conserved end residues are part of each CDR3. D genes are given only for firm matches. Clone sizes are given selectively: once, few, many, or a class where the clone is expanded.

TRBJ2-2 | TRBV15 | NA | few | CATSKETGNTGELFF | TGTGCCACCAGCAAAGAGACAGGGAACACCGGGGAGCTGTTTTTT
TRBJ1-1 | TRBV6-1 | NA | NA | CASSDPGNTEAFF | TGTGCCAGCTCCGACCCAGGGAACACTGAAGCTTTCTTT
TRBJ2-2 | TRBV6-5 | NA | many | CASSYLGPNTGELFF | TGTGCCAGCAGTTACCTGGGACCGAACACCGGGGAGCTGTTTTTT
TRBJ2-1 | TRBV20-1 | TRBD2 | NA | CSPVAGTYNEQFF | TGCAGTCCAGTAGCGGGAACCTACAATGAGCAGTTCTTC
TRBJ2-5 | TRBV11-2 | TRBD1 | NA | CASSLGAGGALVTQYF | TGTGCCAGCAGCTTAGGGGCAGGGGGCGCCTTGGTGACCCAGTACTTC
TRBJ2-1 | TRBV2 | NA | many | CASRAEGFTYNEQFF | TGTGCCAGCAGGGCAGAGGGCTTTACCTACAATGAGCAGTTCTTC
TRBJ1-1 | TRBV5-1 | NA | few | CASSLVGTNTEAFF | TGCGCCAGCAGCTTGGTTGGCACCAACACTGAAGCTTTCTTT
TRBJ1-3 | TRBV20-1 | NA | few | CSARDPGTGNTIYF | TGCAGTGCTAGAGATCCAGGGACTGGAAACACCATATATTTT
TRBJ1-5 | TRBV20-1 | TRBD1 | NA | CSARPGTVSNQPQHF | TGCAGTGCTAGGCCCGGGACAGTTAGCAATCAGCCCCAGCATTTT
TRBJ2-3 | TRBV20-1 | TRBD1 | few | CSARLLKQGTLTDTQYF | TGCAGTGCTAGGTTACTAAAACAGGGGACCCTCACAGATACGCAGTATTTT
TRBJ2-1 | TRBV10-3 | TRBD2 | many | CAISGVGTTYNEQFF | TGTGCCATCAGTGGCGTGGGGACTACTTACAATGAGCAGTTCTTC
TRBJ2-1 | TRBV7-3 | NA | NA | CASSLWTGAYNEQFF | TGTGCCAGCAGCTTATGGACTGGTGCCTACAATGAGCAGTTCTTC
TRBJ1-1 | TRBV6-1 | NA | NA | CASSKPLGTLNTEAFF | TGTGCCAGCAGCAAACCGTTGGGAACACTGAACACTGAAGCTTTCTTT
TRBJ1-4 | TRBV12-3/TRBV12-4 | TRBD1 | many | CASSQDRGREKLFF | TGTGCCAGCAGCCAGGACAGGGGGCGTGAAAAACTGTTTTTT
TRBJ2-3 | TRBV28 | NA | NA | CAMGGLSTDTQYF | TGTGCCATGGGGGGCTTGAGCACAGATACGCAGTATTTT
TRBJ2-3 | TRBV4-2 | TRBD2 | few | CASSQVGLAGGTDTQYF | TGTGCCAGCAGCCAAGTAGGACTAGCGGGGGGAACAGATACGCAGTATTTT
TRBJ1-1 | TRBV20-1 | NA | NA | CSAERQMNTEAFF | TGCAGTGCAGAGCGACAGATGAACACTGAAGCTTTCTTT
TRBJ1-1 | TRBV18 | NA | NA | CASSPESIVNTEAFF | TGTGCCAGCTCACCGGAATCAATTGTGAACACTGAAGCTTTCTTT
TRBJ2-5 | TRBV29-1 | NA | NA | CSDIRAGETQYF | TGCAGCGACATTAGGGCGGGAGAGACCCAGTACTTC
TRBJ2-2 | TRBV27 | NA | few | CASSLWGNTGELFF | TGTGCCAGCAGTTTATGGGGAAACACCGGGGAGCTGTTTTTT
TRBJ2-2 | TRBV10-3 | TRBD1 | few | CAIRTRDRLTGELFF | TGTGCCATCAGGACTCGGGACAGGCTTACCGGGGAGCTGTTTTTT
TRBJ2-3 | TRBV5-1 | TRBD2 | NA | CASSSGRGPDTQYF | TGCGCCAGCTCTAGCGGGAGGGGCCCAGATACGCAGTATTTT
TRBJ2-4 | TRBV27 | NA | NA | CASSPGVVGIQYF | TGTGCCAGCAGCCCGGGTGTCGTCGGCATTCAGTACTTC
TRBJ2-6 | TRBV3-1 | TRBD2 | NA | CTISLGLAAFSGANVLTF | TGTACCATCAGCCTGGGACTAGCGGCCTTCTCTGGGGCCAACGTCCTGACTTTC
TRBJ2-3 | TRBV6-1 | NA | few | CASSRGVAATDTQYF | TGTGCCAGCAGTCGCGGGGTAGCGGCCACAGATACGCAGTATTTT
TRBJ2-1 | TRBV5-1 | NA | NA | CASSIDSSSYNEQFF | TGCGCCAGCAGCATAGACTCGAGCTCCTACAATGAGCAGTTCTTC
TRBJ2-2 | TRBV7-3 | TRBD1 | many | CASSLRGTGTTGELFF | TGTGCCAGCAGCTTAAGAGGGACAGGGACCACCGGGGAGCTGTTTTTT
TRBJ2-5 | TRBV3-1 | NA | NA | CASSHMRTRKETQYF | TGTGCCAGCAGCCATATGCGGACGAGAAAAGAGACCCAGTACTTC
TRBJ2-1 | TRBV5-1 | NA | few | CASSQDSRSSYNEQFF | TGCGCCAGCAGCCAGGACAGTCGTAGCTCCTACAATGAGCAGTTCTTC
TRBJ2-3 | TRBV5-5 | TRBD1 | NA | CASSLPDRGQTDTQYF | TGTGCCAGCAGCTTGCCCGACAGGGGTCAAACAGATACGCAGTATTTT
TRBJ2-4 | TRBV12-3/TRBV12-4 | NA | many | CASRGHLYLAKNIQYF | TGTGCCAGCAGGGGACACCTTTATCTAGCCAAAAACATTCAGTACTTC
TRBJ2-1 | TRBV20-1 | NA | NA | CSARDPILIHEQFF | TGCAGTGCTAGAGATCCCATCCTAATCCATGAGCAGTTCTTC
TRBJ1-2 | TRBV20-1 | TRBD1 | NA | CSPSQGTGSPSYGYTF | TGCAGTCCAAGCCAGGGGACAGGGTCCCCTTCCTATGGCTACACCTTC
TRBJ2-2 | TRBV27 | NA | few | CASSQGRVGELFF | TGTGCCAGCAGCCAGGGAAGAGTCGGGGAGCTGTTTTTT
TRBJ2-1 | TRBV20-1 | NA | many | CSAQGYNEQFF | TGCAGTGCCCAAGGGTACAATGAGCAGTTCTTC
TRBJ2-2 | TRBV20-1 | NA | few | CSASRQNTGELFF | TGCAGTGCTTCCCGACAGAACACCGGGGAGCTGTTTTTT
TRBJ1-5 | TRBV20-1 | NA | few | CSASGQNQPQHF | TGCAGTGCTAGTGGGCAGAATCAGCCCCAGCATTTT